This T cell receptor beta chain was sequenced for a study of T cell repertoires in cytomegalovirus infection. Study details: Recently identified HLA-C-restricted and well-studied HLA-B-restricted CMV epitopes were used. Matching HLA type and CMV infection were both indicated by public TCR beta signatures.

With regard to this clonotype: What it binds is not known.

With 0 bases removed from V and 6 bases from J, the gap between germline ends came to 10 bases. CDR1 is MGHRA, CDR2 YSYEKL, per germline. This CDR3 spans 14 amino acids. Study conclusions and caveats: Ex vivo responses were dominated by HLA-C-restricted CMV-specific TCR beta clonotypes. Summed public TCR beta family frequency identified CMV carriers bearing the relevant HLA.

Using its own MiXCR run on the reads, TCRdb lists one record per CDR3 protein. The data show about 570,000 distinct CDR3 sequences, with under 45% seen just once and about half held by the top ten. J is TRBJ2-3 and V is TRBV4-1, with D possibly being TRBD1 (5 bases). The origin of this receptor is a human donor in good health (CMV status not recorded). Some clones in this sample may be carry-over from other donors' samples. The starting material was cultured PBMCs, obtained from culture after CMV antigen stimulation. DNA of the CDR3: TGCGCCAGCAGCCAAGAACAGGCAGCGGATACGCAGTATTTT. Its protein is CASSQEQAADTQYF.